This T cell receptor (beta chain) comes out of a study of blood T cell repertoires in COVID-19. Study as a whole: In each case, the material was cDNA or gDNA derived from T cells, B-cell-depleted T cells, or PBMCs.

In the original workflow: It was from reference gene primer amplification that nucleated cell counts were estimated. Libraries were prepared by immunoSEQ multiplex PCR; TCRdb keeps only in-frame clonotypes and omits some of them. V and J calls and clone size are those listed in that table; D and trimming were worked out from the DNA. The sample lists 250,000 to 300,000 clones, 85% to 90% occurring once. The CDR3 extends over 13 amino acids. Trimming shortened V by 5 bases and J by 1 base, and 6 bases separated the two germline ends. CDR1 and CDR2 from the germline V gene are SNHLY and FYNNEI. Those enrolled in Seattle joined during active infection and were followed longitudinally afterward.

The sequenced material came from peripheral blood. The chain uses TRBV2 and TRBJ1-5; D unclear. This receptor was obtained from an older woman with COVID-19, enrolled during active disease. CDR3 region: CASSTRSNQPQHF. The CDR3 DNA reads TGTGCCAGCAGTACGAGGAGCAATCAGCCCCAGCATTTT. Drawing the rest from reference TRBV2 and TRBJ1-5, the complete variable domain is EPEVTQTPSHQVTQMGQEVILRCVPISNHLYFYWYRQILGQKVEFLVSFYNNEISEKSEIFDDQFSVERPDGSNFTLKIRSTKLEDSAMYFCASSTRSNQPQHFGDGTRLSIL.